The next 23 T cell receptor beta chains were all read from a single sample in a study of blood T cells in healthy people across ages. The use of a sample-barcoded 5' primer and a J-beta primer mix characterized a second PCR of about 7 to 12 cycles. From the 5' RACE reads, TCRdb called clonotypes with MiXCR, one entry per CDR3 protein. The sample includes approximately 1.5 million distinct CDR3 sequences, about 31% of them seen just once. The sequenced sample was blood. These receptor sequences come from a woman in her twenties or thirties in good health.

This clonotype was detected many times. The gene calls are TRBV4-1 and TRBJ2-1; 9 bases are shared with TRBD1. In germline, CDR1 is MGHRA, CDR2 YSYEKL. The V and J ends lost 0 bases and 8 bases, in that order; junction bases with no gene match: 8. This CDR3 has 16 residues. CDR3 in amino acids: CASSQEGDRVGDEQFF. CDR3 bases: TGCGCCAGCAGCCAAGAGGGGGACAGGGTCGGCGATGAGCAGTTCTTC.

This chain uses TRBV5-1 with TRBJ2-5, with 8 bases lining up with TRBD2. Germline values: CDR1 SGHRS, CDR2 YFSETQ. The CDR3 covers 16 residues. J was trimmed by 3 bases and V by 0 bases; bases with no gene match: 7. CDR3 amino acids: CASSLAGGVGEETQYF. The CDR3 region has the DNA TGCGCCAGCAGCTTGGCCGGGGGGGTCGGAGAAGAGACCCAGTACTTC.

V usage is TRBV20-1 and J usage is TRBJ1-1; 8 bases line up with TRBD1. V was clipped by 4 bases and J by 5 bases; unmatched bases: 12. The length of the CDR3 is 15 residues. The germline gives CDR1 DFQATT, CDR2 SNEGSKA (reference sequence). CDR3 sequence: CSAKSVDRGGTEAFF. In DNA, the CDR3 is TGCAGTGCTAAATCGGTAGACAGGGGTGGGACTGAAGCTTTCTTT.

The V gene is TRBV4-1, the J gene TRBJ1-1; unclear D gene. The CDR3 is made up of 14 amino acids. Trimming removed 3 bases at V and 0 bases at J, with 8 bases between. Germline assignment: CDR1 MGHRA and CDR2 YSYEKL. DNA for the CDR3: TGCGCCAGCAGCCATTCGGCCTTGAACACTGAAGCTTTCTTT. This sequence encodes CASSHSALNTEAFF.

The J gene is TRBJ1-4, the V gene TRBV5-1; D is unclear. Trimming shortened V by 1 base and J by 5 bases, and 9 bases separated the two germline ends. Germline CDR1 and CDR2: SGHRS and YFSETQ. There are 14 residues in the CDR3. Here the CDR3 DNA reads TGCGCCAGCAGCTTGCGTGGGGAGAATGAAAAACTGTTTTTT. Translated: CASSLRGENEKLFF.

This clonotype was seen a single time. The rearrangement links TRBV4-1 to TRBJ2-3; 8 bases are a match to TRBD1. Germline V CDR1 and CDR2: MGHRA, YSYEKL. This CDR3 comprises 15 residues. V lost 3 bases and J lost 5; bases outside the gene matches: 7. CDR3 amino acids: CASSHARTGGDTQYF. CDR3 bases: TGCGCCAGCAGCCACGCCCGAACAGGGGGAGATACGCAGTATTTT.

The chain combines TRBV5-6 with TRBJ2-3, with D perhaps TRBD1 or TRBD2 (5 bases each). Trimming removed 0 bases at V and 1 base at J, with 18 bases between. CDR1 is SGHDT, CDR2 YYEEEE, per germline. The CDR3 loop spans 18 amino acids. The CDR3 sequence is CASSLDRSGLLRTDTQYF. DNA for the CDR3: TGTGCCAGCAGCTTGGACAGGTCAGGACTCCTCCGCACAGATACGCAGTATTTT.

The V gene is TRBV5-8, the J gene TRBJ1-5; the match to TRBD1 covers 7 bases. Unmatched junction bases numbered 9, after V lost 2 bases and J lost 4 bases. The CDR3 has 16 amino acids. CDR1 is SGHTS and CDR2 is YDEGEE in the germline V gene. CDR3 nucleotide sequence: TGTGCCAGCAGCTTACCAACGACAGGGTCAAATCAGCCCCAGCATTTT. Its protein product is CASSLPTTGSNQPQHF. Looking up the rest from reference TRBV5-8 and TRBJ1-5 gives the full variable domain: EAGVTQSPTHLIKTRGQQATLRCSPISGHTSVYWYQQALGLGLQFLLWYDEGEERNRGNFPPRFSGRQFPNYSSELNVNALELEDSALYLCASSLPTTGSNQPQHFGDGTRLSIL.

J is TRBJ2-3 and V is TRBV7-3; a weak D match, TRBD2 (6 bases). Trimming stripped 4 bases from V and 6 bases from J, with 14 bases between. Germline CDR1 SGHTA, CDR2 FQGTGA. The CDR3 sequence is 14 residues long. The CDR3 protein is CASSSGGNGDTQYF. The CDR3 DNA follows: TGTGCCAGCAGCTCTGGCGGGAACGGGGATACGCAGTATTTT.

The chain carries TRBV12-5 and TRBJ2-2; weak D call: TRBD2 (6 bases). Germline V lookup: CDR1 LGHNT, CDR2 FRNRAP. Trimming cost V 4 bases and J 4 bases, with 13 bases left between them. This CDR3 has 15 residues. The CDR3 region is CASGSPKGGTGELFF. The CDR3 DNA is TGTGCTAGTGGTTCACCTAAGGGAGGCACCGGGGAGCTGTTTTTT.

J is TRBJ2-7 and V is TRBV7-2; 11 nucleotides line up with TRBD2. The CDR3 contains 17 residues. The ends lost 4 bases at V and 5 bases at J; junction bases unmatched: 13. The germline V gene encodes CDR1 SGHTA and CDR2 FQGNSA. CDR3: CASSSNLHSGGVDEQYF. The CDR3 DNA follows: TGTGCCAGCAGCTCCAATCTACATAGCGGGGGGGTCGACGAGCAGTACTTC.

This clonotype has just a few counts. The chain combines TRBV18 with TRBJ2-3; 11 bases map to TRBD2. V lost 3 bases to trimming and J lost 7 bases; unmatched junction nucleotides: 3. Germline-derived CDR1 and CDR2 are KGHSH and LQKENI. CDR3 size: 14 residues. CDR3 DNA sequence: TGTGCCAGCTCACCTACTAGCGGGGGCCATACGCAGTATTTT. Translating gives CASSPTSGGHTQYF.

CDR3 DNA: TGTGCCAGCTCACGTTTGGGGGCCAGCACCGGGGAGCTGTTTTTT. Translating it yields CASSRLGASTGELFF. The V and J genes are TRBV7-9 and TRBJ2-2, with D possibly being TRBD1 (6 bases). From germline, CDR1 is SEHNR and CDR2 FQNEAQ (reference sequence). V was cut by 8 bases and J by 4 bases, with 17 bases left in between. The CDR3 loop spans 15 amino acids.

V is TRBV20-1 and J is TRBJ2-5, with D possibly matching TRBD2 (5 bases). V was cut by 2 bases and J by 11 bases, with 18 bases left in between. The CDR3 totals 13 residues. In germline, CDR1 is DFQATT, CDR2 SNEGSKA (reference sequence). CDR3 region: CSARRRLASEQYF. The DNA of the CDR3 is TGCAGTGCTAGACGCCGTCTAGCCAGTGAGCAGTACTTC.

The chain employs TRBV2 and TRBJ2-2, with 9 positions matching TRBD1. This CDR3 has 15 amino acids. V shed 7 bases and J 1 base; nucleotides not matched to a gene: 4. CDR1 and CDR2 from the germline V gene are SNHLY and FYNNEI. CDR3 bases: TGTGCCAGCACAAGACAGGGGGGGAACACCGGGGAGCTGTTTTTT. Its protein is CASTRQGGNTGELFF.

The V gene is TRBV20-1, the J gene TRBJ2-7; 8 bases align to TRBD1. Germline values: CDR1 DFQATT, CDR2 SNEGSKA (reference sequence). V lost 0 bases to trimming and J lost 3 bases; unmatched junction nucleotides: 4. The CDR3 runs 14 residues. In DNA form, the CDR3 reads TGCAGTGCTAGAGATCCGGGGACAGGCTACGAGCAGTACTTC. Translation: CSARDPGTGYEQYF.

J is TRBJ2-7 and V is TRBV4-1; 9 nucleotides align to TRBD2. The DNA end lines up better with TRBJ2-5; the J call may be wrong. Germline CDR1 MGHRA, CDR2 YSYEKL. The length of the CDR3 is 21 residues. DNA of the CDR3: TGCGCCAGCAGCCAAGCGGTAGTTCGGTCCGTTCTAGCGGGATTACAAGAGACCCAGTACTTC. Protein sequence: CASSQAVVRSVLAGLQETQYF.

In its sample, this clonotype was seen once. The CDR3 DNA follows: TGCAGTGCTAGACACGAGGGTTGGGAAAAACTGTTTTTT. This sequence encodes CSARHEGWEKLFF. The chain joins TRBV20-1 to TRBJ1-4; D gene uncertain. Per the germline V gene, CDR1 is DFQATT and CDR2 is SNEGSKA (reference sequence). Trimming shortened V by 2 bases and J by 8 bases, and 12 bases separated the two germline ends. The CDR3 length is 13 residues.

The rearrangement uses TRBV7-8 and TRBJ2-2; D perhaps matches TRBD1 (5 bases). V was trimmed by 5 bases and J by 6 bases, leaving 16 bases between them. Germline V gene lookup returns CDR1 SGHVS and CDR2 FQNEAQ. The CDR3 loop spans 15 amino acids. In DNA form, the CDR3 reads TGTGCCAGCAGCATTCACGGGCAGGGTTCCGGGGAGCTGTTTTTT. Translation gives CASSIHGQGSGELFF.

The CDR3 protein is CSATTTGGYRNTEAFF. For the CDR3, the DNA is TGCAGTGCTACGACGACAGGGGGGTATCGGAACACTGAAGCTTTCTTT. The rearrangement joins TRBV20-1 to TRBJ1-1; 9 bases fit TRBD1. Germline CDR1 reads DFQATT; CDR2 reads SNEGSKA (reference sequence). J lost 1 base, V lost 4 bases, and 10 bases had no gene match. The CDR3 contains 16 residues.

V and J are TRBV18 and TRBJ1-2, with TRBD1 as a possible D gene (5 bases). Trimming took off 1 base at V and 1 base at J, with 16 bases between the two ends. CDR3 length: 17 amino acids. Germline V gives CDR1 KGHSH, CDR2 LQKENI. CDR3 loop: CASSPRLDSPINYGYTF. The CDR3 DNA sequence: TGTGCCAGCTCACCACGGTTAGACAGCCCCATTAACTATGGCTACACCTTC.

This chain links TRBV29-1 with TRBJ1-1; D is possibly TRBD1 (5 bases). This CDR3 contains 11 residues. Per germline, CDR1 SQVTM and CDR2 ANQGSEA. Trimming shortened V by 5 bases and J by 7 bases, and 11 bases separated the two germline ends. CDR3 residues: CSVHATGEAFF. The CDR3 coding sequence is TGCAGCGTTCACGCCACAGGTGAAGCTTTCTTT. The full variable domain, completed using reference TRBV29-1 and TRBJ1-1, is SAVISQKPSRDICQRGTSLTIQCQVDSQVTMMFWYRQQPGQSLTLIATANQGSEATYESGFVIDKFPISRPNLTFSTLTVSNMSPEDSSIYLCSVHATGEAFFGQGTRLTVV.

The chain uses TRBV7-3 and TRBJ2-2; D is possibly TRBD2 (6 bases). CDR1 is SGHTA and CDR2 is FQGTGA in the germline V gene. Trimming stripped 6 bases from V and 7 bases from J, with 15 bases between. CDR3 length: 14 amino acids. CDR3 loop: CASSPQGGHGELFF. The CDR3, as DNA: TGTGCCAGCAGTCCCCAGGGAGGACACGGGGAGCTGTTTTTT.